The rows below give T cell receptor beta chains drawn from one sample of a study of cytomegalovirus exposure and HLA in healthy donors. The method was immunoSEQ multiplex PCR; TCRdb's version includes in-frame clones alone and lacks a portion of them. Here the sample spans fewer than 200,000 clones, about nine tenths being singletons. Sequenced sample: PBMCs. The receptors shown here come from a boy aged 2 to 9 in good health and CMV-seronegative. Both conserved end residues are part of each CDR3. Each record gives: J gene, D gene, clone size, V gene, CDR3 protein, CDR3 DNA. D genes are given only for firm matches. A row's size may be missing; if present it is once, few, many or a size class.

J gene: TRBJ2-7
D gene: .
clone size: .
V gene: TRBV14
CDR3 protein: CASSQYEQYF
CDR3 DNA: TGTGCCAGCAGCCAATACGAGCAGTACTTC

J gene: TRBJ2-5
D gene: .
clone size: .
V gene: TRBV9
CDR3 protein: CASSRIGETQYF
CDR3 DNA: TGTGCCAGCAGCCGTATTGGCGAGACCCAGTACTTC

J gene: TRBJ1-5
D gene: TRBD1
clone size: .
V gene: TRBV6-5
CDR3 protein: CASSEQGNQPQHF
CDR3 DNA: TGTGCCAGCAGTGAACAGGGGAATCAGCCCCAGCATTTT

J gene: TRBJ2-1
D gene: TRBD2
clone size: .
V gene: TRBV5-4
CDR3 protein: CASSPPGTSGIHEQFF
CDR3 DNA: TGTGCCAGCAGCCCCCCCGGGACTAGCGGGATCCATGAGCAGTTCTTC

J gene: TRBJ1-6
D gene: .
clone size: .
V gene: TRBV21-1
CDR3 protein: CASSKVENKNSPLHF
CDR3 DNA: TGTGCCAGCAGCAAAGTGGAGAACAAGAATTCACCCCTCCACTTT

J gene: TRBJ2-3
D gene: TRBD1
clone size: .
V gene: TRBV18
CDR3 protein: CASSRDRAIGYF
CDR3 DNA: TGTGCCAGCTCACGAGACAGGGCTATTGGGTATTTT

J gene: TRBJ2-3
D gene: .
clone size: .
V gene: TRBV10-3
CDR3 protein: CAIRSEIREGPGGRTDTQYF
CDR3 DNA: TGTGCCATCAGATCCGAGATCCGAGAAGGGCCCGGTGGGAGAACAGATACGCAGTATTTT

J gene: TRBJ1-1
D gene: TRBD1
clone size: .
V gene: TRBV18
CDR3 protein: CASSLQGFSTEAFF
CDR3 DNA: TGTGCCAGCTCACTACAGGGGTTCTCCACTGAAGCTTTCTTT

J gene: TRBJ1-4
D gene: TRBD1
clone size: .
V gene: TRBV19
CDR3 protein: CASMRQGTEKLFF
CDR3 DNA: TGTGCCAGTATGAGACAGGGGACTGAAAAACTGTTTTTT

J gene: TRBJ1-2
D gene: TRBD1
clone size: .
V gene: TRBV7-6
CDR3 protein: CASSLAPDRGGNYGYTF
CDR3 DNA: TGTGCCAGCAGCTTAGCTCCCGACAGGGGCGGAAACTATGGCTACACCTTC

J gene: TRBJ2-2
D gene: .
clone size: .
V gene: TRBV6-1
CDR3 protein: CAILQNTGELFF
CDR3 DNA: TGTGCCATACTACAGAACACCGGGGAGCTGTTTTTT

J gene: TRBJ2-7
D gene: .
clone size: .
V gene: TRBV10-1
CDR3 protein: CASSVGAPYEQYF
CDR3 DNA: TGCGCCAGCAGTGTCGGAGCCCCCTACGAGCAGTACTTC

J gene: TRBJ2-2
D gene: .
clone size: .
V gene: TRBV9
CDR3 protein: CASSVGGGNTGELFF
CDR3 DNA: TGTGCCAGCAGCGTAGGAGGGGGGAACACCGGGGAGCTGTTTTTT

J gene: TRBJ2-7
D gene: .
clone size: .
V gene: TRBV28
CDR3 protein: CASRRDFYLRRYEQYF
CDR3 DNA: TGTGCCAGCAGGAGGGATTTCTATCTAAGGCGCTACGAGCAGTACTTC

J gene: TRBJ2-3
D gene: .
clone size: few
V gene: TRBV28
CDR3 protein: CASTGDVGGTQYF
CDR3 DNA: TGTGCCAGCACCGGCGACGTGGGGGGTACGCAGTATTTT

J gene: TRBJ2-2
D gene: .
clone size: .
V gene: TRBV9
CDR3 protein: CASSPRDKRNTGELFF
CDR3 DNA: TGTGCCAGCAGCCCCCGGGACAAGAGAAACACCGGGGAGCTGTTTTTT

J gene: TRBJ2-3
D gene: TRBD2
clone size: .
V gene: TRBV6-5
CDR3 protein: CASSVSGGIADTQYF
CDR3 DNA: TGTGCCAGCAGTGTTAGCGGGGGGATTGCAGATACGCAGTATTTT

J gene: TRBJ2-2
D gene: .
clone size: .
V gene: TRBV5-1
CDR3 protein: CASSFQSNTGELFF
CDR3 DNA: TGCGCCAGCAGCTTTCAGTCGAACACCGGGGAGCTGTTTTTT

J gene: TRBJ1-1
D gene: .
clone size: few
V gene: TRBV5-6
CDR3 protein: CASSLTGITEAFF
CDR3 DNA: TGTGCCAGCAGCTTGACAGGGATCACTGAAGCTTTCTTT

J gene: TRBJ2-1
D gene: .
clone size: .
V gene: TRBV6-1
CDR3 protein: CASSREGPQYNEQFF
CDR3 DNA: TGTGCCAGCAGCCGGGAAGGCCCCCAGTACAATGAGCAGTTCTTC

J gene: TRBJ2-7
D gene: .
clone size: .
V gene: TRBV30
CDR3 protein: CAWSRGTGEQYF
CDR3 DNA: TGTGCCTGGTCTCGGGGGACGGGCGAGCAGTACTTC

J gene: TRBJ2-1
D gene: TRBD2
clone size: .
V gene: TRBV19
CDR3 protein: CASSTGLAVNEQFF
CDR3 DNA: TGTGCCAGTAGTACCGGACTAGCTGTAAATGAGCAGTTCTTC

J gene: TRBJ2-1
D gene: .
clone size: .
V gene: TRBV18
CDR3 protein: CASSLKQGRYNEQFF
CDR3 DNA: TGTGCCAGCTCACTTAAGCAGGGTCGCTACAATGAGCAGTTCTTC

J gene: TRBJ2-3
D gene: .
clone size: .
V gene: TRBV7-2
CDR3 protein: CASSLGWTFTDTQYF
CDR3 DNA: TGTGCCAGCAGCTTAGGTTGGACTTTCACAGATACGCAGTATTTT

J gene: TRBJ2-7
D gene: TRBD2
clone size: .
V gene: TRBV27
CDR3 protein: CASRQPGLAYEQYF
CDR3 DNA: TGTGCCAGCAGACAGCCGGGACTAGCCTACGAGCAGTACTTC

J gene: TRBJ2-1
D gene: TRBD1
clone size: .
V gene: TRBV18
CDR3 protein: CASSPTRGQGYNEQFF
CDR3 DNA: TGTGCCAGCTCACCGACTCGGGGACAGGGTTACAATGAGCAGTTCTTC

J gene: TRBJ1-1
D gene: TRBD1
clone size: .
V gene: TRBV6-4
CDR3 protein: CASRGQPYTEAFF
CDR3 DNA: TGTGCCAGCAGGGGACAGCCTTACACTGAAGCTTTCTTT

J gene: TRBJ2-3
D gene: .
clone size: .
V gene: TRBV27
CDR3 protein: CARGRGADSPDTQYF
CDR3 DNA: TGTGCCAGGGGTCGGGGGGCGGATTCCCCAGATACGCAGTATTTT

J gene: TRBJ2-7
D gene: .
clone size: once
V gene: TRBV5-1
CDR3 protein: CASSDGMYYEQYF
CDR3 DNA: TGCGCCAGCAGCGACGGGATGTACTACGAGCAGTACTTC

J gene: TRBJ2-1
D gene: TRBD2
clone size: .
V gene: TRBV30
CDR3 protein: CAWSGLAGGTEQFF
CDR3 DNA: TGTGCCTGGAGTGGTCTAGCGGGAGGAACTGAGCAGTTCTTC

J gene: TRBJ2-1
D gene: .
clone size: once
V gene: TRBV27
CDR3 protein: CASSQRQVSYNEQFF
CDR3 DNA: TGTGCCAGCAGCCAAAGACAGGTCTCCTACAATGAGCAGTTCTTC

J gene: TRBJ2-5
D gene: .
clone size: .
V gene: TRBV20-1
CDR3 protein: CSAGGTQYF
CDR3 DNA: TGCAGTGCCGGGGGGACCCAGTACTTC

J gene: TRBJ1-1
D gene: .
clone size: .
V gene: TRBV5-1
CDR3 protein: CASSLEPPMNTEAFF
CDR3 DNA: TGCGCCAGCAGCTTGGAGCCGCCCATGAACACTGAAGCTTTCTTT

J gene: TRBJ1-5
D gene: .
clone size: .
V gene: TRBV6-4
CDR3 protein: CASSDSLSGTHPNQPQHF
CDR3 DNA: TGTGCCAGCAGTGACTCGCTTTCCGGGACACACCCTAATCAGCCCCAGCATTTT

J gene: TRBJ2-1
D gene: .
clone size: .
V gene: TRBV11-3
CDR3 protein: CASSPGGTGLFF
CDR3 DNA: TGTGCCAGCAGCCCGGGGGGGACAGGGCTGTTCTTC

J gene: TRBJ2-1
D gene: .
clone size: .
V gene: TRBV20-1
CDR3 protein: CSTIGALQQFF
CDR3 DNA: TGCAGCACTATAGGTGCCCTCCAGCAGTTCTTC

J gene: TRBJ2-5
D gene: TRBD1
clone size: few
V gene: TRBV6-5
CDR3 protein: CASSLDRGTQYF
CDR3 DNA: TGTGCCAGCAGTTTGGACAGGGGGACCCAGTACTTC

J gene: TRBJ1-2
D gene: .
clone size: .
V gene: TRBV21-1
CDR3 protein: CASSKGMLTGGGGYTF
CDR3 DNA: TGTGCCAGCAGCAAAGGGATGCTTACAGGGGGCGGGGGCTACACCTTC

J gene: TRBJ2-7
D gene: TRBD1
clone size: .
V gene: TRBV6-6
CDR3 protein: CASREGQLYEQYF
CDR3 DNA: TGTGCCAGCAGAGAGGGACAGCTCTACGAGCAGTACTTC

J gene: TRBJ2-3
D gene: TRBD2
clone size: .
V gene: TRBV5-1
CDR3 protein: CASSPNRLAADTQYF
CDR3 DNA: TGCGCCAGCAGCCCCAACAGACTAGCCGCCGATACGCAGTATTTT

J gene: TRBJ2-1
D gene: TRBD2
clone size: .
V gene: TRBV18
CDR3 protein: CASSRDVGGGNEQFF
CDR3 DNA: TGTGCCAGCTCAAGGGACGTCGGCGGGGGAAATGAGCAGTTCTTC

J gene: TRBJ2-2
D gene: TRBD1
clone size: .
V gene: TRBV11-2
CDR3 protein: CASSLVETGIHGELFF
CDR3 DNA: TGTGCCAGCAGCTTAGTCGAGACAGGGATTCACGGGGAGCTGTTTTTT

J gene: TRBJ2-4
D gene: TRBD1
clone size: once
V gene: TRBV19
CDR3 protein: CASRLQGDVGKNIQYF
CDR3 DNA: TGTGCCAGTAGACTTCAGGGGGATGTAGGCAAAAACATTCAGTACTTC

J gene: TRBJ2-1
D gene: TRBD2
clone size: .
V gene: TRBV10-3
CDR3 protein: CAISESRGLANEQFF
CDR3 DNA: TGTGCCATCAGTGAGTCTCGGGGACTAGCGAATGAGCAGTTCTTC

J gene: TRBJ2-2
D gene: TRBD1
clone size: .
V gene: TRBV12-5
CDR3 protein: CASGSDRGTTGELFF
CDR3 DNA: TGTGCTAGTGGCTCGGACAGGGGGACGACCGGGGAGCTGTTTTTT

J gene: TRBJ1-4
D gene: TRBD1
clone size: .
V gene: TRBV30
CDR3 protein: CAWNQGQGSEKLFF
CDR3 DNA: TGTGCCTGGAACCAAGGACAGGGCAGTGAAAAACTGTTTTTT

J gene: TRBJ2-6
D gene: .
clone size: .
V gene: TRBV7-3
CDR3 protein: CASGGIGSGANVLTF
CDR3 DNA: TGTGCCAGTGGAGGAATAGGCTCTGGGGCCAACGTCCTGACTTTC

J gene: TRBJ2-3
D gene: .
clone size: .
V gene: TRBV5-1
CDR3 protein: CASSWQITDTQYF
CDR3 DNA: TGCGCCAGCAGCTGGCAAATCACAGATACGCAGTATTTT

J gene: TRBJ1-2
D gene: TRBD1
clone size: .
V gene: TRBV4-1
CDR3 protein: CASSQVTGVGGYTF
CDR3 DNA: TGCGCCAGCAGCCAAGTTACAGGGGTTGGAGGCTACACCTTC

J gene: TRBJ2-3
D gene: TRBD2
clone size: .
V gene: TRBV19
CDR3 protein: CASSILAGVTDTQYF
CDR3 DNA: TGTGCCAGTAGTATACTAGCGGGGGTCACAGATACGCAGTATTTT

J gene: TRBJ2-3
D gene: .
clone size: .
V gene: TRBV30
CDR3 protein: CAWSRFKTAGSRPKQYF
CDR3 DNA: TGTGCCTGGAGTAGGTTTAAGACCGCAGGTTCCCGTCCGAAGCAGTATTTT

J gene: TRBJ2-1
D gene: TRBD1
clone size: .
V gene: TRBV27
CDR3 protein: CASSSDRGLHNEQFF
CDR3 DNA: TGTGCCAGCAGTTCCGACAGGGGGCTCCACAATGAGCAGTTCTTC

J gene: TRBJ2-7
D gene: TRBD1
clone size: .
V gene: TRBV28
CDR3 protein: CASSLLGTGGTYEQYF
CDR3 DNA: TGTGCCAGCAGTTTATTAGGGACAGGGGGCACCTACGAGCAGTACTTC

J gene: TRBJ2-3
D gene: .
clone size: .
V gene: TRBV5-6
CDR3 protein: CASSPNTDTQYF
CDR3 DNA: TGTGCCAGCAGCCCAAACACAGATACGCAGTATTTT

J gene: TRBJ1-2
D gene: .
clone size: .
V gene: TRBV28
CDR3 protein: CASSCRDTETNDYGYTF
CDR3 DNA: TGTGCCAGCAGCTGCCGGGACACCGAAACTAACGACTATGGCTACACCTTC

J gene: TRBJ1-1
D gene: .
clone size: .
V gene: TRBV7-6
CDR3 protein: CASSLARQSHAFF
CDR3 DNA: TGTGCCAGCAGCTTAGCCCGACAGTCTCACGCTTTCTTT

J gene: TRBJ1-6
D gene: TRBD1
clone size: .
V gene: TRBV7-9
CDR3 protein: CASSLRTGVDSPLHF
CDR3 DNA: TGTGCCAGCAGCTTGCGGACAGGGGTGGATTCACCCCTCCACTTT

J gene: TRBJ2-7
D gene: .
clone size: .
V gene: TRBV19
CDR3 protein: CASSIRGRSYEQYF
CDR3 DNA: TGTGCCAGTAGTATAAGGGGAAGATCCTACGAGCAGTACTTC

J gene: TRBJ2-7
D gene: TRBD2
clone size: .
V gene: TRBV6-5
CDR3 protein: CASSLGSGRGYEQYF
CDR3 DNA: TGTGCCAGCAGCTTGGGCAGCGGGAGAGGCTACGAGCAGTACTTC